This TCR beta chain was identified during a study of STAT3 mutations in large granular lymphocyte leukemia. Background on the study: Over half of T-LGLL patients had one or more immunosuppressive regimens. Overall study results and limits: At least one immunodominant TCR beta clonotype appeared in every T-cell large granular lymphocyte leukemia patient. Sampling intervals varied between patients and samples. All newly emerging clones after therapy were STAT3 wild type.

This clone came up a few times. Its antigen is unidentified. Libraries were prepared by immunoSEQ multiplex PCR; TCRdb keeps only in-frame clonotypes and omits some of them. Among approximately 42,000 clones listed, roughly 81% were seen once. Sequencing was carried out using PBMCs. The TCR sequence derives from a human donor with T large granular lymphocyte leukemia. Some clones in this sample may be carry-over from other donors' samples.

The CDR3 DNA sequence: TGTGCCAGCACGGTCATCGGGATGAACACTGAAGCTTTCTTT. Its translation: CASTVIGMNTEAFF. This chain connects TRBV28 to TRBJ1-1; D is unresolved. The germline V gene encodes CDR1 MDHEN and CDR2 SYDVKM. This CDR3 is 14 amino acids long. Trimming removed 7 bases at V and 0 bases at J, with 12 bases between.